This T cell receptor beta chain was observed in a study of a mutant IDH1 vaccine in newly diagnosed glioma. Whole-study context: Earlier therapy was either radiotherapy, temozolomide, or both, and most got both. Visit V13 took place at week 47, and visit V12 happened at week 35.

The CDR3 extends over 16 amino acids. The V and J ends lost 2 bases and 0 bases respectively, with 13 bases between them. Germline CDR1 is SGHNT and CDR2 is YENEEA. Concerning this clone: What it recognizes is unknown.

TCRdb's table, derived via immunoSEQ multiplex PCR, lists solely in-frame clones and lacks some. The table records tens of thousands of clones, less than 90% of them present only once. Specified time point: week 35, safety follow-up. One vaccine dose held 300 ug of mutant IDH1 20-mer peptide and came with topical imiquimod. The TCR sequence derives from a man in his late teens or twenties with glioma. The gene calls are TRBV11-3 and TRBJ1-1; D unclear. Specimen: PBMCs, collected from a glioma patient whose treatment included an IDH1 peptide vaccine. Written as DNA, the CDR3 is TGTGCCAGCAGCTTATATCCCAACAGTCTGAACACTGAAGCTTTCTTT. It codes for CASSLYPNSLNTEAFF. Together with reference TRBV11-3 and TRBJ1-1, the CDR3 gives the full variable domain: EAGVVQSPRYKIIEKKQPVAFWCNPISGHNTLYWYLQNLGQGPELLIRYENEEAVDDSQLPKDRFSAERLKGVDSTLKIQPAELGDSAVYLCASSLYPNSLNTEAFFGQGTRLTVV.